Shown below are 21 T cell receptor beta chains from a single sample sequenced in a study of post-analysis software for immune sequencing data. Study-level findings and limits: Roughly 5 TRBV segments occurring more often in patients than controls included TRBV5-6, TRBV5-1 and TRBV20-1.

No antigen has been identified for these receptors. Built from TCR beta cDNA, the libraries had unique molecular identifiers in them. TCRdb reprocessed the PCR reads via MiXCR and lists one record per CDR3 protein. The table records about 210,000 distinct CDR3 sequences, roughly 28% of them present only once. Sequencing was performed on blood. Receptors originate from a girl under 18 with multiple sclerosis.

This clonotype was observed at least ten times. CDR3 sequence reads: CASSFPSRATTQYF. The CDR3 DNA sequence: TGTGCCAGCAGCTTCCCCAGCAGGGCGACGACCCAGTACTTC. The chain combines TRBV5-6 with TRBJ2-5; D might be TRBD1 (5 bases). The CDR3 is 14 amino acids. The V end lost 2 bases, the J end lost 7 bases, and 15 bases lay between the germline ends. Germline-derived CDR1 and CDR2 are SGHDT and YYEEEE.

The chain couples TRBV27 to TRBJ1-2, with D unclear. V lost 5 bases to trimming and J lost 8 bases, with 12 bases between them. The germline CDR1 and CDR2 sequences are MNHEY and SMNVEV (reference sequence). This CDR3 comprises 12 residues. The CDR3 spells CASSHKGYGYTF. CDR3 bases: TGTGCCAGCAGTCACAAGGGTTACGGCTACACCTTC.

This clonotype occurred many times. The CDR3 protein is CASSYLQLSTNEKLFF. The CDR3, as DNA: TGTGCCAGCAGCTACCTACAGCTATCAACTAATGAAAAACTGTTTTTT. The rearrangement uses TRBV28 and TRBJ1-4; no clear D gene. Germline V gene data show CDR1 as MDHEN and CDR2 as SYDVKM. The CDR3 is 16 amino acids. Between the trimmed V and J ends, which lost 6 bases and 0 bases, there was a span of 14 bases.

The chain combines TRBV12-3 or TRBV12-4 with TRBJ1-1; D might be TRBD1 (6 bases). The V and J ends lost 10 bases and 2 bases respectively, with 17 bases between them. CDR3 length equals 14 residues. CDR3 in DNA: TGTGCCACGATAAGGGGGACTCCAAACACTGAAGCTTTCTTT. This codes for CATIRGTPNTEAFF.

Remarks on this clonotype: A junction end diverges from the germline sequence, so it may reflect a read error. The rearrangement uses TRBV6-5 and TRBJ2-4; 7 bases map to TRBD2. The CDR3 loop spans 16 amino acids. Germline V CDR1 and CDR2: MNHEY, SVGAGI. CDR3: CANSYSEAGVAYVQYF. Written as DNA, the CDR3 is TGTGCCAACAGTTACTCCGAGGCGGGAGTGGCCTACGTGCAGTACTTC.

This clonotype turned up a few times. The V gene is TRBV29-1, the J gene TRBJ1-1; unclear D gene. Germline V gene sequence: CDR1 SQVTM, CDR2 ANQGSEA. V lost 7 bases, J lost 0 bases, and 6 bases lay in between. The CDR3 covers 11 residues. The DNA for the CDR3 is TGCAGCGGAGCCTTGAACACTGAAGCTTTCTTT. Encoded protein: CSGALNTEAFF. Together with reference TRBV29-1 and TRBJ1-1, the CDR3 gives the full variable domain: SAVISQKPSRDICQRGTSLTIQCQVDSQVTMMFWYRQQPGQSLTLIATANQGSEATYESGFVIDKFPISRPNLTFSTLTVSNMSPEDSSIYLCSGALNTEAFFGQGTRLTVV.

For this clonotype: A read error may explain this, as a much larger clone is one base away. The chain has TRBV20-1 and TRBJ2-7, with D maybe TRBD1 (6 bases). This CDR3 comprises 12 residues. Germline assignment: CDR1 DFQATT and CDR2 SNEGSKA (reference sequence). The CDR3 loop reads CRAWTANYEQYF. The CDR3 region has the DNA TGCAGGGCGTGGACAGCGAACTACGAGCAGTACTTC.

The chain employs TRBV11-2 and TRBJ2-1; TRBD1 might be the D (6 bases). The germline V gene encodes CDR1 SGHAT and CDR2 FQNNGV. Trimming left V 5 bases short and J 6 bases short, with 11 bases between. CDR3 size: 13 residues. The CDR3 reads CASSASRGNEQFF. The CDR3 coding sequence is TGTGCCAGCAGCGCCAGCAGGGGCAATGAGCAGTTCTTC.

This clonotype was picked up a small number of times. The chain employs TRBV18 and TRBJ1-2; D is perhaps TRBD1 (5 bases). This CDR3 contains 14 residues. CDR1 and CDR2 (germline): KGHSH, LQKENI. V gave up 6 bases and J gave up 8 bases, with 19 bases separating them. The CDR3 is CASSRKQAGEGYTF. In DNA form, the CDR3 reads TGTGCCAGCTCTCGTAAACAGGCCGGGGAGGGCTACACCTTC.

This clonotype was seen ten or more times. The rearrangement uses TRBV7-3 and TRBJ1-1, with 7 bases lining up with TRBD1. Germline loops: CDR1 SGHTA, CDR2 FQGTGA. The junction had 6 bases not matched to a gene; V was cut back by 5 bases and J by 3 bases. CDR3 length equals 14 residues. Written as DNA, the CDR3 is TGTGCCAGCAGCCGACAGGGTTCGGACACTGAAGCTTTCTTT. Amino acids: CASSRQGSDTEAFF.

This clonotype was seen repeatedly, ten times or more. One end of the junction is discordant with germline, which a read error may explain. V is TRBV20-1 and J is TRBJ2-7, with D hard to call. Looked up from germline, CDR1 is DFQATT and CDR2 is SNEGSKA (reference sequence). The CDR3 has 14 amino acids. CDR3 nucleotide sequence: TGCAGCGCTACACGACGGTGGCAGGTGGACGAGCAGTACTTC. Protein product: CSATRRWQVDEQYF.

This chain links TRBV7-3 with TRBJ1-1; D is possibly TRBD1 (6 bases). V shed 0 bases and J shed 3 bases, with 11 bases lying between them. Germline-derived CDR1 and CDR2 are SGHTA and FQGTGA. This CDR3 contains 15 residues. The CDR3 nucleotides read TGTGCCAGCAGCTTAACGGCAGGGGTGTACACTGAAGCTTTCTTT. Translated: CASSLTAGVYTEAFF.

This chain links TRBV5-1 with TRBJ1-1, with TRBD1 as a possible D gene (6 bases). The CDR3 has 14 residues. Between the trimmed V and J ends, which lost 3 bases and 6 bases, there was a span of 15 bases. CDR1 and CDR2 (germline): SGHRS, YFSETQ. Here the CDR3 reads CASSWGPDGAEAFF. Written as DNA, the CDR3 is TGCGCCAGCAGCTGGGGGCCCGATGGGGCTGAAGCTTTCTTT.

This clonotype has at least ten counts. The chain employs TRBV6-1 and TRBJ2-7; D gene unclear. This CDR3 has 12 amino acids. Trimming removed 5 bases from V and 6 bases from J, with 11 bases in between. CDR1 and CDR2 (germline): MNHNS, SASEGT. The CDR3 reads CASSQSAGEQYF. The CDR3 DNA reads TGTGCCAGCAGTCAATCAGCAGGCGAGCAGTACTTC.

V and J are TRBV15 and TRBJ2-1; 8 nucleotides line up with TRBD2. In germline, CDR1 is LNHNV, CDR2 YYDKDF (reference sequence). Trimming removed 2 bases from V and 0 bases from J; junction bases left unmatched: 6. The CDR3 is 17 amino acids. Here the CDR3 DNA reads TGTGCCACCAGCAGATCTGGTGGGACTAGCTCCTACAATGAGCAGTTCTTC. This encodes CATSRSGGTSSYNEQFF.

With regard to this clonotype: One end of the junction varies from germline; a read error may be responsible. The chain employs TRBV4-1 and TRBJ2-3, with 10 bases lining up with TRBD2. The germline gives CDR1 MGHRA, CDR2 YSYEKL. CDR3 size: 17 residues. CDR3 sequence reads: CASSQEVAGGFTDTQCF. In DNA form, the CDR3 reads TGCGCCAGCAGCCAAGAAGTAGCGGGGGGATTCACAGATACGCAGTGTTTT.

This clonotype showed up many times. The chain combines TRBV7-3 with TRBJ2-5; possible D gene TRBD2, 5 bases. Germline CDR1 and CDR2: SGHTA and FQGTGA. The CDR3 has 13 residues. V gave up 5 bases and J gave up 2 bases, with 9 bases separating them. This CDR3 is CASSARGQETQYF. For the CDR3, the DNA is TGTGCCAGCAGCGCTCGGGGACAAGAGACCCAGTACTTC.

The sample holds many counts of this clonotype. The chain uses TRBV12-3 or TRBV12-4 and TRBJ2-7, with 7 nucleotides matching TRBD2. J lost 1 base, V lost 2 bases, and 5 bases had no gene match. There are 15 residues in the CDR3. DNA for the CDR3: TGTGCCAGCAGTTTACGGCGGGAGAGGTCCTACGAGCAGTACTTC. It encodes CASSLRRERSYEQYF.

The chain recombines TRBV29-1 with TRBJ2-7, with TRBD2 matching over 14 bases. The DNA end favors TRBJ2-5, so the J call may be wrong. The CDR3 runs 14 residues. Germline V gene data show CDR1 as SQVTM and CDR2 as ANQGSEA. The CDR3 protein is CSLGLAGEGETQYF. The CDR3 region has the DNA TGCAGCTTGGGACTAGCGGGAGAGGGAGAGACCCAGTACTTC.

This clonotype was recorded at least ten times. The chain recombines TRBV10-3 with TRBJ2-7; the D gene is possibly TRBD1 (6 bases). V dropped 1 base and J dropped 2 bases, with 9 bases sitting between them. Germline CDR1 and CDR2: ENHRY and SYGVKD. This CDR3 spans 14 amino acids. The CDR3 DNA sequence: TGTGCCATCAGTGAGTACAGGGTCACCTACGAGCAGTACTTC. Translation gives CAISEYRVTYEQYF.

This clonotype came up many times. CDR3 region: CSARSAGGIYEQYF. The CDR3 coding sequence is TGCAGTGCTAGATCAGCGGGGGGCATTTACGAGCAGTACTTC. The chain is built from TRBV20-1 and TRBJ2-7; 9 nucleotides align to TRBD2. This CDR3 comprises 14 residues. The germline V gene encodes CDR1 DFQATT and CDR2 SNEGSKA (reference sequence). Trimming cost V 2 bases and J 4 bases; bases outside gene matches: 6.